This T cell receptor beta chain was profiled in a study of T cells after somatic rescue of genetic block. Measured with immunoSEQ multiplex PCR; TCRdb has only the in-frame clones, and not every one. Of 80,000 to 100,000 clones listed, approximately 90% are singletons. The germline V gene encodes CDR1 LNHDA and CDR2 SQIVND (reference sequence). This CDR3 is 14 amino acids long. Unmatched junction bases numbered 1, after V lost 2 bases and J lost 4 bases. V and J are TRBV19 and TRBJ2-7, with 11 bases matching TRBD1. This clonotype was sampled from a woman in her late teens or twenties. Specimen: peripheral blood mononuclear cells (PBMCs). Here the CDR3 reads CASSIRDRGYEQYF. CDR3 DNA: TGTGCCAGTAGTATAAGGGACAGGGGGTACGAGCAGTACTTC.